The next 29 T cell receptor beta chains were all read from a single sample in a study of CD4 T cells in relation to SARS-CoV-2 and coronaviruses. This table comes from immunoSEQ multiplex PCR, and its TCRdb copy is limited to in-frame clones, with some not included. Altogether roughly 25,000 clones are present, roughly 80% being singletons, with the ten largest covering about 20%. Before the COVID-19 pandemic, during about 2011-2018, CD4+ T cells were taken from unexposed donors. Isolation of CD4+ T cells took place after roughly nine days in culture. The antigens of these receptors remain unknown. Sequencing used CD4+ T cells from PBMCs, cultured in vitro. The source is a human donor in good health.

V and J are TRBV7-2 and TRBJ2-7, with TRBD2 as a possible D gene (5 bases). V was pared by 4 bases and J by 6 bases, with 16 bases between. Germline CDR1 is SGHTA and CDR2 is FQGNSA. CDR3 size: 14 residues. The CDR3 DNA reads as TGTGCCAGCAGCTCCTCCTCGAGTAGCGCCGAGCAGTACTTC. Its protein is CASSSSSSSAEQYF.

The chain has TRBV28 and TRBJ1-1; D is possibly TRBD1 (5 bases). CDR3 length equals 13 residues. V was trimmed by 7 bases and J by 3 bases, leaving 12 bases between them. Per the germline V gene, CDR1 is MDHEN and CDR2 is SYDVKM. DNA for the CDR3: TGTGCCAGCACTTCACAGGCTTACACTGAAGCTTTCTTT. Amino acid sequence: CASTSQAYTEAFF.

This clone has just a few counts. The chain couples TRBV13 to TRBJ1-2; D gene unclear. Trimming shortened V by 2 bases and J by 1 base, and 11 bases separated the two germline ends. This CDR3 contains 15 residues. Germline CDR1 PRHDT, CDR2 FYEKMQ (reference sequence). Here the CDR3 reads CASSLRVSDNYGYTF. The CDR3 region has the DNA TGTGCCAGCAGCTTACGGGTCAGCGATAACTATGGCTACACCTTC.

The chain has TRBV25-1 and TRBJ1-6; D is undetermined. The CDR3 consists of 13 residues. CDR1 and CDR2 (germline): MGHDK, SYGVNS. V lost 6 bases, J lost 3 bases, and 6 bases lay in between. CDR3 loop: CASRDGYNSPLHF. For the CDR3, the DNA is TGTGCCAGCAGGGACGGCTATAATTCACCCCTCCACTTT.

The V and J genes are TRBV29-1 and TRBJ2-1; D perhaps matches TRBD1 (6 bases). Looked up from germline, CDR1 is SQVTM and CDR2 is ANQGSEA. The CDR3 sequence is 12 residues long. V was pared by 4 bases and J by 7 bases, with 11 bases between. This CDR3 reads CSVGQGSNEQFF. The CDR3 region has the DNA TGCAGCGTTGGTCAGGGGAGTAATGAGCAGTTCTTC.

The rearrangement links TRBV9 to TRBJ2-3, with D possibly being TRBD2 (5 bases). V was trimmed by 3 bases and J by 2 bases, leaving 13 bases between them. The CDR3 has 15 amino acids. Germline-derived CDR1 and CDR2 are SGDLS and YYNGEE. The CDR3 bases are TGTGCCAGCAGCGGGACTCCGAGGGACACAGATACGCAGTATTTT. Its protein is CASSGTPRDTDTQYF.

The chain is built from TRBV4-1 and TRBJ1-2, with D possibly TRBD1 on 5 matching bases. Trimming pared 4 bases from V and 4 bases from J, leaving 22 bases between. Germline CDR1 reads MGHRA; CDR2 reads YSYEKL. There are 17 residues in the CDR3. In nucleotides, the CDR3 is TGCGCCAGCAGCCCTCAACCGGGACCTCTGGTGGGCTATGGCTACACCTTC. Amino acids: CASSPQPGPLVGYGYTF.

The chain is built from TRBV3-1 (or the pseudogene TRBV3-2) and TRBJ1-2, with D maybe TRBD1 (5 bases). CDR1 and CDR2 (germline): LGHDT, YNNKEL (reference sequence). The CDR3 is 14 amino acids. Trimming stripped 2 bases from V and 6 bases from J, with 13 bases between. The CDR3 reads CASSQQGAPHGYTF. CDR3 DNA sequence: TGTGCCAGCAGCCAACAGGGAGCGCCCCATGGCTACACCTTC.

This rearrangement joins TRBV12-5 to TRBJ1-2, with D possibly being TRBD1 (5 bases). Germline assignment: CDR1 LGHNT and CDR2 FRNRAP. V was pared by 7 bases and J by 3 bases, with 21 bases between. The CDR3 is 16 amino acids. The CDR3 sequence is CASAPGASGIYYGYTF. CDR3 DNA: TGTGCTAGTGCCCCTGGGGCGTCAGGGATCTACTATGGCTACACCTTC.

This rearrangement joins TRBV5-6 to TRBJ2-3, with 8 bases identical to TRBD2. This CDR3 is built from 14 residues. Germline V CDR1 and CDR2: SGHDT, YYEEEE. J was trimmed by 4 bases and V by 4 bases; bases with no gene match: 5. The CDR3 region is CASSPSGGADTQYF. CDR3 bases: TGTGCCAGCAGCCCCAGCGGGGGAGCAGATACGCAGTATTTT.

The V call is TRBV6-2 or TRBV6-3, the J call TRBJ2-7; perhaps TRBD2 as D (6 bases). V gave up 4 bases and J gave up 4 bases, with 20 bases separating them. This CDR3 comprises 16 residues. In germline, CDR1 is MNHEY, CDR2 SVGEGT. Here the CDR3 reads CASSFSGETRPYEQYF. The CDR3 region has the DNA TGTGCCAGCAGTTTCTCGGGCGAGACTAGACCATACGAGCAGTACTTC.

This clone is labeled hyperexpanded. The V and J genes are TRBV10-1 and TRBJ1-1; tentatively, D is TRBD1 (5 bases). The germline CDR1 and CDR2 sequences are WNHNN and SYGVQD (reference sequence). The CDR3 length is 13 residues. V dropped 8 bases and J dropped 1 base, with 11 bases sitting between them. The CDR3 spells CASRSTANTEAFF. The DNA for the CDR3 is TGCGCCAGCCGTTCGACAGCGAACACTGAAGCTTTCTTT.

This clone was picked up one time. J is TRBJ2-3 and V is TRBV23-1, with TRBD2 identical over 9 bases. TRBV23-1 is treated as an ORF (open reading frame) with a function not yet certain. This CDR3 has 19 amino acids. After removal of 2 bases from V and 1 base from J, the junction contained 13 bases not matched to a gene. The CDR3 loop is CASSQVPPLAGTGTDTQYF. The CDR3 coding sequence is TGCGCCAGCAGTCAAGTCCCCCCGCTAGCGGGGACTGGCACAGATACGCAGTATTTT.

The chain uses TRBV2 and TRBJ2-3; D is possibly TRBD1 (6 bases). Trimming took 1 base from V and 3 from J, leaving 17 bases between them. Germline CDR1 is SNHLY and CDR2 is FYNNEI. The CDR3 totals 17 residues. The DNA for the CDR3 is TGTGCCAGCAGTGAAGTGAGAACAAGGGGGAGAACAGATACGCAGTATTTT. Encoded protein: CASSEVRTRGRTDTQYF.

V gene TRBV5-1 combines with J gene TRBJ2-7, with 7 nucleotides matching TRBD2. CDR1 is SGHRS, CDR2 YFSETQ, per germline. Trimming took 0 bases from V and 2 from J; bases not matched to a gene: 8. The CDR3 length is 16 residues. The CDR3 region is CASSLGSGLTAYEQYF. Here the CDR3 DNA reads TGCGCCAGCAGCTTGGGCTCGGGACTAACCGCCTACGAGCAGTACTTC.

The rearrangement links TRBV28 to TRBJ1-3, with 8 positions matching TRBD1. This CDR3 is 17 amino acids long. J gave up 0 bases and V 1 base, and 5 bases lay outside the gene matches. From germline, CDR1 is MDHEN and CDR2 SYDVKM. CDR3: CASSLSTGASSGNTIYF. In DNA, the CDR3 is TGTGCCAGCAGTTTATCGACAGGGGCCTCCTCTGGAAACACCATATATTTT.

The chain recombines TRBV5-8 with TRBJ1-6; unclear D gene. This CDR3 spans 13 amino acids. Germline assignment: CDR1 SGHTS and CDR2 YDEGEE. Trimming cost V 7 bases and J 7 bases, with 12 bases left between them. DNA for the CDR3: TGTGCCAGCCTTGAAGGTTGGAATTCACCCCTCCACTTT. As protein: CASLEGWNSPLHF. The complete variable domain, with remaining parts taken from reference TRBV5-8 and TRBJ1-6, reads EAGVTQSPTHLIKTRGQQATLRCSPISGHTSVYWYQQALGLGLQFLLWYDEGEERNRGNFPPRFSGRQFPNYSSELNVNALELEDSALYLCASLEGWNSPLHFGNGTRLTVT.

The V call is TRBV11-3, the J call TRBJ1-1; TRBD1 matches at 7 bases. V trimming: 0 bases; J trimming: 8 bases; junction bases outside the gene matches: 0. The CDR3 is 12 amino acids. Per the germline V gene, CDR1 is SGHNT and CDR2 is YENEEA. This CDR3 is CASSLETGEAFF. The CDR3 DNA reads as TGTGCCAGCAGCTTAGAGACAGGGGAAGCTTTCTTT.

In its sample, this clone was seen once. This rearrangement joins TRBV21-1 to TRBJ2-1; the table's D call, TRBD2, was not checked against the DNA. TRBV21-1 is recorded as a pseudogene. The CDR3 runs to 22 residues. This CDR3 reads CASSSKPASPKEGNDSYNEQFF. The DNA of the CDR3 is TGTGCCAGCAGCTCAAAGCCGGCGAGCCCGAAGGAGGGGAACGACTCCTACAATGAGCAGTTCTTC.

The J gene is TRBJ2-3, the V gene TRBV4-1; no clear D. Deletions cut 1 base from V and 4 bases from J, with 15 bases between. CDR3 length: 16 residues. The germline gives CDR1 MGHRA, CDR2 YSYEKL. The chain's CDR3 is CASSQGRLLDADTQYF. The CDR3 DNA reads as TGCGCCAGCAGCCAAGGGCGGCTATTAGATGCAGATACGCAGTATTTT.

This clone turned up a few times. V usage is TRBV18 and J usage is TRBJ1-5; no clear D gene. Germline assignment: CDR1 KGHSH and CDR2 LQKENI. The CDR3 contains 13 residues. V was cut by 6 bases and J by 3 bases, with 9 bases left in between. The CDR3 DNA sequence: TGTGCCAGCTCCCCGGGAGTCAATCAGCCCCAGCATTTT. Translated: CASSPGVNQPQHF.

This clone was counted a single time. The chain joins TRBV30 to TRBJ2-1; D is possibly TRBD1 (6 bases). This CDR3 comprises 14 residues. Germline loops: CDR1 GTSNPN, CDR2 SVGIG (reference sequence). Trimming stripped 8 bases from V and 1 base from J, with 15 bases between. DNA for the CDR3: TGTGCCACCTTCAGGGGAAAGTCCTACAATGAGCAGTTCTTC. Residues: CATFRGKSYNEQFF.

V and J are TRBV4-1 and TRBJ1-2, with D tentatively TRBD1 (6 bases). V was pared by 1 base and J by 7 bases, with 22 bases between. The CDR3 contains 17 residues. Germline V CDR1 and CDR2: MGHRA, YSYEKL. CDR3 loop: CASSQVSSTRRGIGYTF. CDR3 sequence (DNA): TGCGCCAGCAGCCAAGTATCTTCGACGCGCAGGGGAATTGGCTACACCTTC.

This chain joins TRBV29-1 and TRBJ2-3; 8 bases map to TRBD2. Germline V CDR1 and CDR2: SQVTM, ANQGSEA. Trimming removed 5 bases from V and 2 bases from J; junction bases left unmatched: 6. The CDR3 has 14 residues. The CDR3 is CSVLGLATTDTQYF. CDR3 DNA: TGCAGCGTTCTAGGACTAGCAACCACAGATACGCAGTATTTT.

The chain joins TRBV7-9 to TRBJ1-6; 7 positions agree with TRBD1. V lost 5 bases to trimming and J lost 10 bases; unmatched junction nucleotides: 11. Looked up from germline, CDR1 is SEHNR and CDR2 is FQNEAQ (reference sequence). This CDR3 is built from 15 residues. In nucleotides, the CDR3 is TGTGCCAGCAGCCCCGGGACAGAAGTTCGGTCACCCCTCCACTTT. Amino acid sequence: CASSPGTEVRSPLHF.

The J gene is TRBJ1-2, the V gene TRBV11-2; D is possibly TRBD1 (5 bases). Between the trimmed V and J ends, which lost 6 bases and 2 bases, there was a span of 13 bases. Germline CDR1 SGHAT, CDR2 FQNNGV. This CDR3 comprises 14 residues. CDR3 in DNA: TGTGCCAGCAGTTCGCGCAGGGAGAACTATGGCTACACCTTC. Its protein product is CASSSRRENYGYTF. Filled out from reference TRBV11-2 and TRBJ1-2, the complete variable domain reads EAGVAQSPRYKIIEKRQSVAFWCNPISGHATLYWYQQILGQGPKLLIQFQNNGVVDDSQLPKDRFSAERLKGVDSTLKIQPAKLEDSAVYLCASSSRRENYGYTFGSGTRLTVV.

The chain couples TRBV5-1 to TRBJ2-5, with D maybe TRBD2 (6 bases). Germline assignment: CDR1 SGHRS and CDR2 YFSETQ. The length of the CDR3 is 16 residues. V was pared by 7 bases and J by 2 bases, with 21 bases between. CDR3 in amino acids: CASGDRGLGSQETQYF. In nucleotides, the CDR3 is TGCGCCAGCGGAGATCGGGGGTTGGGGTCTCAAGAGACCCAGTACTTC.

The rearrangement links TRBV5-1 to TRBJ1-1; a possible D gene is TRBD1 (5 bases). CDR1 and CDR2 from the germline V gene are SGHRS and YFSETQ. V was trimmed by 4 bases and J by 2 bases, leaving 15 bases between them. CDR3 length: 15 residues. The CDR3 DNA is TGCGCCAGCAGCGGTGTGGGAGGGACCAACACTGAAGCTTTCTTT. This translates into CASSGVGGTNTEAFF.

The table lists this clone with a count of one. The V gene is TRBV7-2, the J gene TRBJ2-3; TRBD2 aligns across 10 bases. Germline V CDR1 and CDR2: SGHTA, FQGNSA. Germline trimming cut 5 bases from V and 1 base from J; bases unmatched to any gene: 9. There are 17 residues in the CDR3. The CDR3 DNA sequence: TGTGCCAGCAGCCCGGGGGTTAGCGGGGGGCGCACAGATACGCAGTATTTT. It encodes CASSPGVSGGRTDTQYF.